The 18 T cell receptor beta chains reported below all come from one sample, sequenced in a study of cytomegalovirus exposure and HLA in healthy donors. The PCR contained 60 Vbeta and 13 Jbeta primers. TCRdb keeps only in-frame clones here, not all; method: immunoSEQ multiplex PCR. The table records approximately 100,000 clones, roughly 79% of them present only once. The sequenced material came from PBMCs. All receptors come from a woman aged 40 to 50 in good health and CMV-seronegative.

The chain has TRBV6-5 and TRBJ1-1; D might be TRBD1 (5 bases). The CDR3 has 13 amino acids. The V end was cut by 8 bases, the J end by 2 bases, with 12 bases between. CDR1 and CDR2 (germline): MNHEY, SVGAGI. DNA of the CDR3: TGTGCCAGCCGGTTGGGGCTCAACACTGAAGCTTTCTTT. Translated, it gives CASRLGLNTEAFF.

The genes are TRBV6-6 and TRBJ1-6; 7 bases line up with TRBD1. This CDR3 has 14 residues. The junction had 6 bases not matched to a gene; V was cut back by 6 bases and J by 7 bases. Germline-derived CDR1 and CDR2 are MNHNY and SVGAGI (reference sequence). The CDR3 reads CASRRQGQNSPLHF. The CDR3 DNA is TGTGCCAGCAGACGACAGGGCCAGAATTCACCCCTCCACTTT.

This clone was seen once. The rearrangement links TRBV19 to TRBJ1-2; D unresolved. The germline CDR1 and CDR2 sequences are LNHDA and SQIVND (reference sequence). CDR3 length equals 13 residues. V lost 3 bases, J lost 6 bases, and 11 bases lay in between. The CDR3 reads CASSIYLYDGYTF. CDR3 sequence (DNA): TGTGCCAGTAGTATCTATCTCTATGATGGCTACACCTTC.

DNA for the CDR3: TGTGCCAGCAGTTACAGGACAGAAGGTTTAACAGATACGCAGTATTTT. Translated: CASSYRTEGLTDTQYF. The chain joins TRBV6-7 to TRBJ2-3; a weak D match, TRBD1 (6 bases). TRBV6-7 is given ORF status, its function remaining uncertain. Trimming took 2 bases from V and 3 from J, leaving 15 bases between them. CDR3 length: 16 amino acids.

This clone has a handful of counts. CDR3 sequence: CASSLASGTGNQPQHF. CDR3 DNA sequence: TGTGCCAGCAGCTTAGCTAGCGGGACGGGCAATCAGCCCCAGCATTTT. V usage is TRBV7-2 and J usage is TRBJ1-5, with a weak D call TRBD1 (5 bases). This CDR3 is built from 16 residues. CDR1 is SGHTA, CDR2 FQGNSA, per germline. The V end was cut by 0 bases, the J end by 2 bases, with 11 bases between.

There are a few counts of this clone. Additional DNA sequences in this sample encode the identical CDR3. The rearrangement links TRBV5-6 to TRBJ1-3, with D perhaps TRBD1 (5 bases). This CDR3 has 14 amino acids. V shed 1 base and J shed 0 bases, with 5 bases lying between them. The germline V gene has CDR1 SGHDT and CDR2 YYEEEE. The CDR3 sequence is CASSLRGSGNTIYF. The CDR3, as DNA: TGTGCCAGCAGCTTGAGGGGCTCTGGAAACACCATATATTTT. The whole variable domain, remainder taken from reference TRBV5-6 and TRBJ1-3, is DAGVTQSPTHLIKTRGQQVTLRCSPKSGHDTVSWYQQALGQGPQFIFQYYEEEERQRGNFPDRFSGHQFPNYSSELNVNALLLGDSALYLCASSLRGSGNTIYFGEGSWLTVV.

This clone was seen once. This chain links TRBV6-1 with TRBJ2-2; 7 bases align to TRBD1. J lost 3 bases, V lost 10 bases, and 5 bases had no gene match. Germline V gene data show CDR1 as MNHNS and CDR2 as SASEGT. This CDR3 is built from 13 residues. The CDR3 loop reads CATTGWDTGELFF. CDR3 nucleotide sequence: TGTGCCACGACAGGGTGGGACACCGGGGAGCTGTTTTTT.

The V and J genes are TRBV5-1 and TRBJ2-1, with D tentatively TRBD1 (5 bases). Per the germline V gene, CDR1 is SGHRS and CDR2 is YFSETQ. With 2 bases removed from V and 5 bases from J, the gap between germline ends came to 11 bases. This CDR3 comprises 14 residues. The DNA of the CDR3 is TGCGCCAGCAGCTTACTGACAGTTAACAATGAGCAGTTCTTC. Protein: CASSLLTVNNEQFF.

The V gene is TRBV5-1, the J gene TRBJ2-3; a weak D match, TRBD2 (7 bases). The CDR3 extends over 14 amino acids. Germline values: CDR1 SGHRS, CDR2 YFSETQ. Trimming took 1 base from V and 6 from J, leaving 12 bases between them. CDR3 sequence reads: CASSLRGGADTQYF. DNA of the CDR3: TGCGCCAGCAGCTTGAGGGGGGGGGCCGATACGCAGTATTTT.

The J gene is TRBJ2-7, the V gene TRBV5-4; TRBD2 might be the D (7 bases). CDR1 is SGHNT, CDR2 YYREEE, per germline (reference sequence). The V end was cut by 3 bases, the J end by 2 bases, with 21 bases between. CDR3 size: 17 residues. The CDR3 DNA sequence: TGTGCCAGCAGCTCCGGGGGGCAGGGGAGGTCTCCCTACGAGCAGTACTTC. Amino acid sequence: CASSSGGQGRSPYEQYF.

V and J are TRBV5-1 and TRBJ1-1; D may be TRBD1 (5 bases). The length of the CDR3 is 14 residues. The V end lost 1 base, the J end lost 5 bases, and 12 bases lay between the germline ends. Germline-derived CDR1 and CDR2 are SGHRS and YFSETQ. The CDR3 loop reads CASSLQGVGTEAFF. The CDR3 nucleotides read TGCGCCAGCAGCTTGCAGGGCGTGGGAACTGAAGCTTTCTTT.

The chain carries TRBV27 and TRBJ1-1, with 8 bases that match TRBD1. Trimming cost V 3 bases and J 6 bases; bases outside gene matches: 15. The CDR3 is 17 amino acids. Germline assignment: CDR1 MNHEY and CDR2 SMNVEV (reference sequence). CDR3 loop: CASSFNSDRARGAEAFF. The CDR3 DNA follows: TGTGCCAGCAGTTTTAATTCGGACAGGGCCCGAGGCGCTGAAGCTTTCTTT.

This clone was picked up one time. This chain uses TRBV2 with TRBJ2-4; tentative D call: TRBD1 (5 bases). V lost 5 bases and J 7 bases, leaving 18 bases between the germline ends. Per the germline V gene, CDR1 is SNHLY and CDR2 is FYNNEI. The CDR3 is 15 amino acids. The CDR3 is CASSPTVSLGNIQYF. The DNA for the CDR3 is TGTGCCAGCAGTCCGACAGTGAGTCTGGGGAACATTCAGTACTTC.

This clone was detected once. The J gene is TRBJ2-5, the V gene TRBV4-3; 11 bases align to TRBD1. This CDR3 is built from 19 residues. J gave up 4 bases and V 1 base, and 14 bases lay outside the gene matches. From germline, CDR1 is LGHNA and CDR2 YSLEER. The CDR3 protein is CASSQGKRRTGGKVETQYF. The CDR3, as DNA: TGCGCCAGCAGCCAAGGGAAACGACGGACAGGGGGCAAGGTAGAGACCCAGTACTTC.

This chain connects TRBV5-4 to TRBJ2-2; D not resolved. Germline V lookup: CDR1 SGHNT, CDR2 YYREEE (reference sequence). V lost 4 bases to trimming and J lost 4 bases, with 17 bases between them. The CDR3 covers 16 residues. The CDR3 protein is CASSRMLDRTTGELFF. In nucleotides, the CDR3 is TGTGCCAGCAGCCGAATGCTAGACCGTACCACCGGGGAGCTGTTTTTT. Full variable domain (missing parts from reference TRBV5-4 and TRBJ2-2): ETGVTQSPTHLIKTRGQQVTLRCSSQSGHNTVSWYQQALGQGPQFIFQYYREEENGRGNFPPRFSGLQFPNYSSELNVNALELDDSALYLCASSRMLDRTTGELFFGEGSRLTVL.

This chain links TRBV6-1 with TRBJ1-1; D might be TRBD1 (6 bases). Deletions cut 7 bases from V and 2 bases from J, with 11 bases between. This CDR3 spans 13 amino acids. Looked up from germline, CDR1 is MNHNS and CDR2 is SASEGT. DNA for the CDR3: TGTGCCAGCACGTGGACAGTCAACACTGAAGCTTTCTTT. Amino acids: CASTWTVNTEAFF.

This rearrangement joins TRBV19 to TRBJ1-6, with a tentative D call TRBD1 (5 bases). V dropped 5 bases and J dropped 8 bases, with 16 bases sitting between them. This CDR3 contains 15 residues. CDR1 is LNHDA and CDR2 is SQIVND in the germline V gene (reference sequence). The chain's CDR3 is CASSPNRFRDSPLHF. The CDR3 DNA reads as TGTGCCAGTAGTCCAAACAGGTTTCGGGATTCACCCCTCCACTTT.

This rearrangement joins TRBV6-5 to TRBJ1-5; D gene unclear. The germline V gene encodes CDR1 MNHEY and CDR2 SVGAGI. The CDR3 consists of 14 residues. V was shortened by 6 bases and J by 3 bases, with 12 bases between the two germline ends. CDR3 region: CASSGVSYNQPQHF. DNA of the CDR3: TGTGCCAGCAGCGGGGTTTCTTACAATCAGCCCCAGCATTTT.